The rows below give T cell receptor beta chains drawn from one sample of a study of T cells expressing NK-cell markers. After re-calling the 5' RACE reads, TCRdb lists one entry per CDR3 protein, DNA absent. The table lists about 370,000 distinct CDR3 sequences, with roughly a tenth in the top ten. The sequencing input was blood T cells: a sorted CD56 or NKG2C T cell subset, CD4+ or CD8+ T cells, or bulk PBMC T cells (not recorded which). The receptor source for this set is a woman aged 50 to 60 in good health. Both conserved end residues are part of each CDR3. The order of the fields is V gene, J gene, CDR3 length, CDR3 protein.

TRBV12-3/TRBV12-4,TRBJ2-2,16,CASSFGTLTNTGELFF
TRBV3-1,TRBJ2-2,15,CASSLRDRGCGELFF
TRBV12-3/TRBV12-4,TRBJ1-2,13,CAIDRKGSYGYTF
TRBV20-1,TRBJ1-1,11,CSAREYGEAFF
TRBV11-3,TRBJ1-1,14,CASSLENRNTEAFF
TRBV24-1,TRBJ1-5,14,CATSDHPSGQPQHF
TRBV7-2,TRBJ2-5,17,CASSLGIAPKYQETQYF
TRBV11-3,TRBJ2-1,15,CASSLGGASYNEQFF
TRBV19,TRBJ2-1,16,CASSMLGGSSYNEQFF
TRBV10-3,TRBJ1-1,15,CAISESPGMNTEAFF
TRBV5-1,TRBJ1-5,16,CASSSGYREGDQPQHF